These 26 T cell receptor beta chains came from one sample sequenced in a study of blood T cell repertoires in COVID-19. Only in-frame clones appear in the TCRdb table, and some are missing; sequencing was by immunoSEQ multiplex PCR. The sample lists nearly 300,000 clones, roughly 89% occurring once. Sample: PBMCs or T cells enriched from blood (not recorded which). The receptors originated from a woman between 45 and 65 years old who had been exposed to COVID-19.

The chain combines TRBV30 with TRBJ1-1; a weak D match, TRBD1 (5 bases). CDR1 is GTSNPN, CDR2 SVGIG, per germline (reference sequence). The V and J ends lost 0 bases and 2 bases respectively, with 19 bases between them. The CDR3 covers 17 residues. CDR3 nucleotide sequence: TGTGCCTGGAGTGTAAGGTTGGTCAGGGAAGAAAACACTGAAGCTTTCTTT. This codes for CAWSVRLVREENTEAFF.

This rearrangement joins TRBV6-6 to TRBJ2-7; D perhaps matches TRBD2 (5 bases). Trimming pared 8 bases from V and 3 bases from J, leaving 23 bases between. CDR1 and CDR2 from the germline V gene are MNHNY and SVGAGI (reference sequence). CDR3 length: 16 amino acids. The chain's CDR3 is CASGVHGGPLHYEQYF. CDR3 nucleotides: TGTGCCAGCGGAGTACACGGAGGTCCCCTTCACTACGAGCAGTACTTC.

The sample holds one count of this clone. This sequence joins TRBV28 and TRBJ2-3, with 10 bases fitting TRBD1. The CDR3 contains 17 residues. The ends lost 2 bases at V and 5 bases at J; junction bases unmatched: 10. Per germline, CDR1 MDHEN and CDR2 SYDVKM. The CDR3 coding sequence is TGTGCCAGCAGTTTAGGGGTTACGGGACAGGGGATAGATACGCAGTATTTT. Translation: CASSLGVTGQGIDTQYF.

This clone was detected only once. This CDR3 reads CASSSRGVRSNQPQHF. DNA of the CDR3: TGTGCCAGTAGCTCCCGGGGGGTTAGGAGCAATCAGCCCCAGCATTTT. This chain connects TRBV19 to TRBJ1-5, with D maybe TRBD1 (5 bases). The CDR3 consists of 16 residues. Trimming left V 6 bases short and J 1 base short, with 16 bases between. Germline CDR1 and CDR2: LNHDA and SQIVND (reference sequence).

The chain joins TRBV5-1 to TRBJ2-7, with 9 bases matching TRBD1. Germline loops: CDR1 SGHRS, CDR2 YFSETQ. Trimming took 2 bases from V and 6 from J; bases not matched to a gene: 6. The CDR3 totals 14 residues. The CDR3 sequence: CASSLDRGSSEQYF. As DNA, the CDR3 is TGCGCCAGCAGCTTAGACAGGGGGTCCAGCGAGCAGTACTTC.

The V gene is TRBV20-1, the J gene TRBJ1-2, with a weak D call TRBD1 (5 bases). Germline V gene data show CDR1 as DFQATT and CDR2 as SNEGSKA (reference sequence). CDR3 size: 11 residues. Trimming took off 6 bases at V and 2 bases at J, with 7 bases between the two ends. CDR3 sequence (DNA): TGCAGTGCCACAGGAAACTATGGCTACACCTTC. It specifies CSATGNYGYTF.

This clone has just a few counts. The chain links TRBV5-6 to TRBJ1-3, with D possibly matching TRBD1 (6 bases). From germline, CDR1 is SGHDT and CDR2 YYEEEE. The V end was cut by 4 bases, the J end by 1 base, with 12 bases between. The CDR3 is made up of 15 amino acids. CDR3 in DNA: TGTGCCAGCAGCCGGGTAGGGGGATCTGGAAACACCATATATTTT. Residues: CASSRVGGSGNTIYF.

The V and J genes are TRBV30 and TRBJ2-2, with a weak D call TRBD2 (7 bases). The CDR3 totals 15 residues. Trimming took off 0 bases at V and 7 bases at J, with 15 bases between the two ends. Germline CDR1 and CDR2: GTSNPN and SVGIG (reference sequence). The CDR3 is CAWSVFLGGVGELFF. The CDR3 bases are TGTGCCTGGAGTGTTTTTTTAGGGGGGGTCGGGGAGCTGTTTTTT. Full variable domain (remainder filled in from reference TRBV30 and TRBJ2-2): SQTIHQWPATLVQPVGSPLSLECTVEGTSNPNLYWYRQAAGRGLQLLFYSVGIGQISSEVPQNLSASRPQDRQFILSSKKLLLSDSGFYLCAWSVFLGGVGELFFGEGSRLTVL.

This clone was detected only once. The J gene is TRBJ1-6, the V gene TRBV7-2; no definite D call. Trimming cost V 0 bases and J 10 bases, with 13 bases left between them. The CDR3 consists of 15 residues. Germline CDR1 is SGHTA and CDR2 is FQGNSA. The CDR3 DNA reads as TGTGCCAGCAGCTTAGCGCTGACGGGCGGGTCACCCCTCCACTTT. Translation gives CASSLALTGGSPLHF.

This rearrangement joins TRBV2 to TRBJ2-7, with D uncertain. CDR3 length: 14 residues. V lost 8 bases to trimming and J lost 2 bases, with 16 bases between them. The germline gives CDR1 SNHLY, CDR2 FYNNEI. CDR3 DNA: TGTGCCAGCGGCCAGGCGCGCAGCACCTACGAGCAGTACTTC. Encoded protein: CASGQARSTYEQYF.

Points on this clone: This CDR3 is also generated by other DNA sequences in the sample. The genes are TRBV28 and TRBJ1-2, with D possibly TRBD1 on 6 matching bases. In germline, CDR1 is MDHEN, CDR2 SYDVKM. The CDR3 is made up of 14 amino acids. Trimming took off 5 bases at V and 2 bases at J, with 12 bases between the two ends. CDR3 amino acids: CASSPTDRNYGYTF. The CDR3 nucleotides are TGTGCCAGCAGTCCGACGGACAGAAACTATGGCTACACCTTC.

The gene calls are TRBV7-2 and TRBJ1-6; 9 nucleotides align to TRBD1. This CDR3 is built from 16 residues. The J segment lost 7 bases and the V segment lost 1 base, leaving 5 bases of the junction unmatched. Per the germline V gene, CDR1 is SGHTA and CDR2 is FQGNSA. The CDR3 DNA reads as TGTGCCAGCAGCTTAGGTCCGACAGGGGGAAATTCACCCCTCCACTTT. Translated, it gives CASSLGPTGGNSPLHF.

Regarding this clone: In the same sample, other DNA sequences code for this CDR3. This sequence joins TRBV5-1 and TRBJ2-5, with 7 bases lining up with TRBD1. The V segment lost 0 bases and the J segment 2 bases; nucleotides outside the gene matches: 4. CDR3 length equals 15 residues. In germline, CDR1 is SGHRS, CDR2 YFSETQ. CDR3 sequence (DNA): TGCGCCAGCAGCTTGGGGGGGACAGTGCAAGAGACCCAGTACTTC. Its protein is CASSLGGTVQETQYF.

The chain has TRBV27 and TRBJ1-2; D is perhaps TRBD1 (5 bases). Trimming removed 2 bases at V and 6 bases at J, with 10 bases between. Germline V CDR1 and CDR2: MNHEY, SMNVEV (reference sequence). This CDR3 has 13 amino acids. CDR3 sequence: CASSLVGGNGYTF. The DNA of the CDR3 is TGTGCCAGCAGTTTAGTCGGGGGTAATGGCTACACCTTC.

The gene calls are TRBV10-3 and TRBJ2-3; no clear D. CDR1 is ENHRY, CDR2 SYGVKD, per germline. Trimming pared 0 bases from V and 5 bases from J, leaving 6 bases between. The CDR3 consists of 13 residues. The DNA for the CDR3 is TGTGCCATCAGTGAGTCTCCGGGAGATACGCAGTATTTT. It codes for CAISESPGDTQYF.

This chain joins TRBV7-8 and TRBJ1-6; the D gene is possibly TRBD1 (6 bases). Germline loops: CDR1 SGHVS, CDR2 FQNEAQ. The V gene lost 1 base and the J gene lost 8 bases, with 12 bases spanning the gap. The CDR3 is made up of 15 amino acids. Here the CDR3 reads CASSLGQAADSPLHF. The CDR3 DNA follows: TGTGCCAGCAGCTTAGGACAGGCCGCGGATTCACCCCTCCACTTT.

This clone was observed a single time. The rearrangement joins TRBV5-1 to TRBJ1-1, with TRBD1 matching 9 bases. Per the germline V gene, CDR1 is SGHRS and CDR2 is YFSETQ. Germline trimming cut 2 bases from V and 5 bases from J; bases unmatched to any gene: 7. This CDR3 is 15 amino acids long. The CDR3 DNA sequence: TGCGCCAGCAGCTTACAGGGGGCAGGTGGGACTGAAGCTTTCTTT. Translation: CASSLQGAGGTEAFF.

V gene TRBV13 combines with J gene TRBJ1-4; D gene unclear. Trimming stripped 1 base from V and 3 bases from J, with 6 bases between. Germline CDR1 is PRHDT and CDR2 is FYEKMQ (reference sequence). This CDR3 is 14 amino acids long. DNA of the CDR3: TGTGCCAGCAGCTTAGCCCAGGCTAATGAAAAACTGTTTTTT. It is translated as CASSLAQANEKLFF.

The chain combines TRBV19 with TRBJ2-2; 8 nucleotides match TRBD1. The V segment lost 6 bases and the J segment 5 bases; nucleotides outside the gene matches: 8. The V gene's germline CDR1 is LNHDA and CDR2 SQIVND (reference sequence). CDR3 length: 15 residues. CDR3 residues: CASRPGGQGTGELFF. CDR3 DNA sequence: TGTGCCAGTAGGCCAGGGGGCCAGGGGACCGGGGAGCTGTTTTTT.

The gene calls are TRBV2 and TRBJ1-2, with D hard to call. From germline, CDR1 is SNHLY and CDR2 FYNNEI. Trimming stripped 7 bases from V and 7 bases from J, with 10 bases between. The CDR3 length is 11 residues. CDR3 in amino acids: CASNLSGGYTF. CDR3 DNA sequence: TGTGCCAGCAATCTTAGTGGTGGCTACACCTTC.

This chain uses TRBV2 with TRBJ1-6; 8 nucleotides align to TRBD1. The CDR3 covers 14 residues. Looked up from germline, CDR1 is SNHLY and CDR2 is FYNNEI. V trimming: 9 bases; J trimming: 7 bases; junction bases outside the gene matches: 8. For the CDR3, the DNA is TGTGCCAGGCGGGACAGGTTCGAAAATTCACCCCTCCACTTT. Translated: CARRDRFENSPLHF.

The rearrangement uses TRBV21-1 and TRBJ2-5; whether TRBD1, the table's D call, matches the DNA was not checked. TRBV21-1 is labeled a pseudogene. CDR3 size: 14 residues. The CDR3 sequence is CASSNFHKQETQYF. In DNA, the CDR3 is TGTGCCAGCAGCAATTTCCACAAACAAGAGACCCAGTACTTC.

The CDR3 sequence is CASTSIRSENYGYTF. The CDR3 bases are TGTGCCAGCACCTCCATACGATCAGAAAACTATGGCTACACCTTC. The rearrangement links TRBV6-5 to TRBJ1-2, with unresolved D. Trimming cost V 7 bases and J 2 bases, with 17 bases left between them. Germline V CDR1 and CDR2: MNHEY, SVGAGI. CDR3 size: 15 residues.

The rearrangement links TRBV15 to TRBJ2-7; 10 bases map to TRBD1. Germline CDR1 reads LNHNV; CDR2 reads YYDKDF (reference sequence). The CDR3 loop spans 15 amino acids. V gave up 5 bases and J gave up 7 bases; unmatched junction bases: 11. The chain's CDR3 is CATSLRGTGAREQYF. The CDR3 DNA reads TGTGCCACCAGCCTACGGGGGACAGGGGCGCGTGAGCAGTACTTC.

The table lists this clone with a count of one. The chain combines TRBV5-1 with TRBJ1-1; no clear D. Trimming shortened V by 2 bases and J by 1 base, and 9 bases separated the two germline ends. CDR3 length: 14 residues. CDR1 SGHRS and CDR2 YFSETQ come from the germline V gene. The CDR3 sequence is CASSFAVPNTEAFF. CDR3 coding DNA: TGCGCCAGCAGCTTTGCAGTCCCGAACACTGAAGCTTTCTTT.

The chain is built from TRBV3-1 (or the pseudogene TRBV3-2) and TRBJ1-1, with 10 nucleotides matching TRBD1. Germline V gene lookup returns CDR1 LGHDT and CDR2 YNNKEL (reference sequence). The trim removed 5 bases at V and 0 bases at J, leaving 9 bases unmatched. CDR3 length equals 17 residues. The CDR3 DNA is TGTGCCAGCAGCTTTCGGGACAGGGGAGTCATGAACACTGAAGCTTTCTTT. Its translation: CASSFRDRGVMNTEAFF.